This record looks at one TCR beta chain sequence and its context. This CDR3 has 14 amino acids. Germline loops: CDR1 SQVTM, CDR2 ANQGSEA. This sample is part of a study of T cells expressing NK-cell markers. TCR beta cDNA was generated via 5'RACE template switching incorporating UMIs. TCRdb re-called the 5' RACE reads; every CDR3 protein appears as one record, without DNA. The specimen's table records 300,000 to 500,000 distinct CDR3 sequences. This chain uses TRBV29-1 with TRBJ2-2. Sequenced: blood T cells: a sorted CD56 or NKG2C T cell subset, CD4+ or CD8+ T cells, or bulk PBMC T cells (not recorded which). The TCR comes from a woman aged 50 to 60 in good health. The CDR3 spells CSVGGLSNTGELFF.